These 6 T cell receptor beta chains share one sample of origin, sequenced in a study of shared clonotypes between healthy human individuals. The protocol was immunoSEQ multiplex PCR, while the TCRdb copy is restricted to in-frame clones and leaves out a portion. Among 1,500,000 or so clones listed, 97% to 99% were seen once. Sequencing was carried out using naive CD4+ T cells sorted from blood. Subset given: CD45RA+ positively selected. The receptors were sampled from a man in his thirties or forties in good health.

The chain couples TRBV7-9 to TRBJ1-5; D gene unclear. Germline assignment: CDR1 SEHNR and CDR2 FQNEAQ (reference sequence). The germline V and J ends were trimmed by 1 base and 4 bases, with 8 bases remaining between them. There are 14 residues in the CDR3. CDR3 sequence reads: CASSLGVGNQPQHF. The CDR3 DNA follows: TGTGCCAGCAGCTTAGGGGTGGGTAATCAGCCCCAGCATTTT.

V gene TRBV28 combines with J gene TRBJ2-7; 8 bases agree with TRBD2. Germline CDR1 and CDR2: MDHEN and SYDVKM. This CDR3 comprises 13 residues. The ends lost 7 bases at V and 3 bases at J; junction bases unmatched: 5. The CDR3 reads CASNTGGVYEQYF. DNA for the CDR3: TGTGCCAGCAATACGGGAGGGGTCTACGAGCAGTACTTC.

Only one count was recorded for this clone. The chain's CDR3 is CASSLGVITGGTYEQYF. CDR3 coding DNA: TGTGCCAGCAGCTTGGGTGTTATTACAGGGGGGACCTACGAGCAGTACTTC. The rearrangement joins TRBV5-5 to TRBJ2-7, with 8 bases matching TRBD1. In germline, CDR1 is SGHKS, CDR2 YYEKEE (reference sequence). The CDR3 spans 17 residues. Trimming at V came to 0 bases and at J to 2 bases, leaving 10 bases not matched to a gene. Full variable domain (outside the CDR3, taken from reference TRBV5-5 and TRBJ2-7): DAGVTQSPTHLIKTRGQQVTLRCSPISGHKSVSWYQQVLGQGPQFIFQYYEKEERGRGNFPDRFSARQFPNYSSELNVNALLLGDSALYLCASSLGVITGGTYEQYFGPGTRLTVT.

In its sample, this clone was seen once. V is TRBV20-1 and J is TRBJ2-3; the match to TRBD1 covers 8 bases. The V gene end was trimmed by 6 bases and the J gene end by 9 bases; junction bases not matched to a gene: 5. Germline lookup yields CDR1 DFQATT and CDR2 SNEGSKA (reference sequence). The CDR3 loop spans 11 amino acids. Here the CDR3 DNA reads TGCAGTGCCCAAGACAGGGGAACGCAGTATTTT. This gives the protein CSAQDRGTQYF.

On this clone itself: Other DNA sequences in the same sample also yield this CDR3. The J gene is TRBJ1-5, the V gene TRBV7-9, with D tentatively TRBD1 (6 bases). The CDR3 has 14 amino acids. Looked up from germline, CDR1 is SEHNR and CDR2 is FQNEAQ (reference sequence). Trimming stripped 5 bases from V and 1 base from J, with 9 bases between. CDR3 amino acids: CASSRGQSNQPQHF. CDR3 coding DNA: TGTGCCAGCAGCCGCGGACAGAGCAATCAGCCCCAGCATTTT.

The chain employs TRBV15 and TRBJ1-5, with D unclear. V was trimmed by 2 bases and J by 5 bases, leaving 4 bases between them. The CDR3 has 12 amino acids. From germline, CDR1 is LNHNV and CDR2 YYDKDF (reference sequence). CDR3 amino acids: CATSRQDQPQHF. The CDR3 DNA reads as TGTGCCACCAGCAGACAAGATCAGCCCCAGCATTTT.